This entry lists 20 T cell receptor beta chains sequenced from one sample in a study of cytomegalovirus exposure and HLA in healthy donors. PCR involved 60 Vbeta and 13 Jbeta primers. Here immunoSEQ multiplex PCR was the method, and the copy in TCRdb shows in-frame clones only, minus some. The table has about 120,000 clones, 60% to 85% seen once; the top ten hold 2.5% to 3.5%. Sequenced input: PBMCs. The receptors here all came from a woman younger than 45 in good health and CMV-seropositive.

This chain connects TRBV9 to TRBJ2-2; tentative D call: TRBD1 (6 bases). CDR1 is SGDLS and CDR2 is YYNGEE in the germline V gene. V was clipped by 4 bases and J by 4 bases, with 17 bases between them. The CDR3 runs 16 residues. The CDR3 DNA follows: TGTGCCAGCAGCAAAGGCGGACAGTCATCCACCGGGGAGCTGTTTTTT. Its protein product is CASSKGGQSSTGELFF.

This sequence joins TRBV9 and TRBJ2-5; the match to TRBD2 covers 11 bases. CDR3 length: 17 residues. Trimming cost V 0 bases and J 1 base; bases outside gene matches: 5. Germline CDR1 is SGDLS and CDR2 is YYNGEE. This CDR3 is CASSVGIAGGIQETQYF. The CDR3 nucleotides read TGTGCCAGCAGCGTAGGAATAGCGGGGGGGATCCAAGAGACCCAGTACTTC.

This clone was found a few times. This chain links TRBV5-4 with TRBJ1-2; no clear D gene. The germline CDR1 and CDR2 sequences are SGHNT and YYREEE (reference sequence). V lost 1 base, J lost 4 bases, and 11 bases lay in between. This CDR3 is built from 14 residues. CDR3 region: CASSLSGDGYGYTF. DNA of the CDR3: TGTGCCAGCAGCTTGAGCGGGGATGGCTATGGCTACACCTTC.

The V and J genes are TRBV15 and TRBJ1-6, with a tentative D call TRBD1 (6 bases). V lost 2 bases, J lost 7 bases, and 12 bases lay in between. The CDR3 loop spans 15 amino acids. CDR1 is LNHNV, CDR2 YYDKDF, per germline (reference sequence). The CDR3 protein is CATSRQGNGNSPLHF. The CDR3 DNA reads TGTGCCACCAGCAGACAGGGGAACGGGAATTCACCCCTCCACTTT.

The chain links TRBV5-4 to TRBJ2-7, with D possibly TRBD1 on 6 matching bases. The CDR3 consists of 14 residues. Trimming stripped 0 bases from V and 6 bases from J, with 13 bases between. Looked up from germline, CDR1 is SGHNT and CDR2 is YYREEE (reference sequence). The CDR3 region is CASSLEWDTLEQYF. DNA for the CDR3: TGTGCCAGCAGCTTGGAATGGGACACCCTCGAGCAGTACTTC. The whole variable domain, remainder taken from reference TRBV5-4 and TRBJ2-7, is ETGVTQSPTHLIKTRGQQVTLRCSSQSGHNTVSWYQQALGQGPQFIFQYYREEENGRGNFPPRFSGLQFPNYSSELNVNALELDDSALYLCASSLEWDTLEQYFGPGTRLTVT.

The V and J genes are TRBV2 and TRBJ1-2; D not resolved. The ends were cut back, 6 bases at V and 3 bases at J, with 20 bases in the middle. Germline V lookup: CDR1 SNHLY, CDR2 FYNNEI. The CDR3 is 16 amino acids. The CDR3 nucleotides are TGTGCCAGCAGAACGGTCGACGGAGGCAACCACTATGGCTACACCTTC. The encoded protein is CASRTVDGGNHYGYTF.

This clone was observed a handful of times. The chain is built from TRBV2 and TRBJ2-3; 12 bases are a match to TRBD2. Germline assignment: CDR1 SNHLY and CDR2 FYNNEI. V was clipped by 4 bases and J by 2 bases; unmatched bases: 4. This CDR3 is 16 amino acids long. CDR3 protein: CASSGASGGVTDTQYF. Written as DNA, the CDR3 is TGTGCCAGCAGTGGGGCTAGCGGGGGGGTCACAGATACGCAGTATTTT.

The sample holds a few counts of this clone. The chain is built from TRBV4-1 and TRBJ1-1; D not resolved. V was pared by 4 bases and J by 1 base, with 16 bases between. The CDR3 spans 16 residues. Per germline, CDR1 MGHRA and CDR2 YSYEKL. CDR3 loop: CASSPGWNSANTEAFF. In DNA form, the CDR3 reads TGCGCCAGCAGCCCAGGCTGGAACTCTGCGAACACTGAAGCTTTCTTT.

The chain has TRBV6-1 and TRBJ2-3; no firm D call. Germline CDR1 is MNHNS and CDR2 is SASEGT. The V end was cut by 2 bases, the J end by 2 bases, with 14 bases between. The CDR3 covers 16 residues. The CDR3 loop is CASSEFHASHTDTQYF. DNA for the CDR3: TGTGCCAGCAGTGAATTTCACGCGAGCCACACAGATACGCAGTATTTT.

The V gene is TRBV7-9, the J gene TRBJ2-3; D is perhaps TRBD1 (6 bases). Germline CDR1 SEHNR, CDR2 FQNEAQ (reference sequence). The CDR3 runs to 16 residues. Trimming shortened V by 2 bases and J by 6 bases, and 18 bases separated the two germline ends. The chain's CDR3 is CASSLNRDVTGDTQYF. The CDR3, as DNA: TGTGCCAGCAGCTTAAACAGGGACGTCACGGGGGATACGCAGTATTTT.

V gene TRBV7-8 combines with J gene TRBJ2-3; perhaps TRBD1 as D (5 bases). Germline V gives CDR1 SGHVS, CDR2 FQNEAQ. V gave up 2 bases and J gave up 0 bases, with 9 bases separating them. The CDR3 has 15 amino acids. In DNA, the CDR3 is TGTGCCAGCAGCTTACAAGGGGTGAGCACAGATACGCAGTATTTT. This codes for CASSLQGVSTDTQYF.

V is TRBV7-3 and J is TRBJ2-1, with 11 nucleotides matching TRBD1. Per germline, CDR1 SGHTA and CDR2 FQGTGA. The CDR3 is 18 residues long. Unmatched junction bases numbered 9, after V lost 0 bases and J lost 5 bases. The CDR3 bases are TGTGCCAGCAGCTTAACGAGGGGGACAGGGGGTCATCACAATGAGCAGTTCTTC. This sequence encodes CASSLTRGTGGHHNEQFF.

This chain links TRBV9 with TRBJ1-2; D gene ambiguous. CDR3 length: 15 residues. V lost 0 bases, J lost 4 bases, and 13 bases lay in between. Germline CDR1 reads SGDLS; CDR2 reads YYNGEE. The CDR3 spells CASSVGQAGAYGYTF. The CDR3 DNA follows: TGTGCCAGCAGCGTAGGGCAGGCCGGCGCCTATGGCTACACCTTC. Filled out from reference TRBV9 and TRBJ1-2, the complete variable domain reads DSGVTQTPKHLITATGQRVTLRCSPRSGDLSVYWYQQSLDQGLQFLIQYYNGEERAKGNILERFSAQQFPDLHSELNLSSLELGDSALYFCASSVGQAGAYGYTFGSGTRLTVV.

V is TRBV5-1 and J is TRBJ2-1; tentative D call: TRBD2 (6 bases). The V end lost 5 bases, the J end lost 3 bases, and 18 bases lay between the germline ends. The CDR3 length is 16 residues. The germline CDR1 and CDR2 sequences are SGHRS and YFSETQ. The CDR3 sequence: CASRPGPGVGYNEQFF. CDR3 nucleotide sequence: TGCGCCAGCAGGCCCGGCCCGGGGGTTGGCTACAATGAGCAGTTCTTC.

The chain recombines TRBV2 with TRBJ1-6; 9 nucleotides line up with TRBD1. Germline values: CDR1 SNHLY, CDR2 FYNNEI. J lost 2 bases, V lost 6 bases, and 2 bases had no gene match. This CDR3 has 15 residues. CDR3 nucleotide sequence: TGTGCCAGCAGGGGACAGGGTGCCTATAATTCACCCCTCCACTTT. Translation: CASRGQGAYNSPLHF.

V gene TRBV9 combines with J gene TRBJ1-3; 10 nucleotides agree with TRBD1. Germline CDR1 is SGDLS and CDR2 is YYNGEE. The CDR3 is 16 amino acids. After removal of 4 bases from V and 2 bases from J, the junction contained 6 bases not matched to a gene. In nucleotides, the CDR3 is TGTGCCAGCAGCCGCAGACAGGGGGCCCCTGGAAACACCATATATTTT. Translating gives CASSRRQGAPGNTIYF.

The rearrangement links TRBV6-1 to TRBJ2-7, with D possibly being TRBD2 (7 bases). The ends were cut back, 7 bases at V and 2 bases at J, with 18 bases in the middle. This CDR3 is 15 amino acids long. CDR1 MNHNS and CDR2 SASEGT come from the germline V gene. The CDR3 coding sequence is TGTGCCAGCATATCTGGGGGGGGGCGGACCTACGAGCAGTACTTC. Its translation: CASISGGGRTYEQYF.

This clone has only a few counts. The chain carries TRBV28 and TRBJ2-7; 12 positions match TRBD1. In germline, CDR1 is MDHEN, CDR2 SYDVKM. The trim removed 6 bases at V and 7 bases at J, leaving 10 bases unmatched. This CDR3 is built from 15 residues. CDR3 residues: CASRYPGQGAWEQYF. The CDR3 region has the DNA TGTGCCAGCAGGTACCCGGGACAGGGGGCGTGGGAGCAGTACTTC.

The chain couples TRBV30 to TRBJ1-2, with D hard to call. Per the germline V gene, CDR1 is GTSNPN and CDR2 is SVGIG (reference sequence). The V gene lost 3 bases and the J gene lost 6 bases, with 20 bases spanning the gap. The CDR3 totals 15 residues. CDR3 nucleotides: TGTGCCTGGAGCGCTAACAGTGGGCCGGGGAATGGCTACACCTTC. It codes for CAWSANSGPGNGYTF.

This clone was counted once. The rearrangement links TRBV7-3 to TRBJ2-2, with 8 bases matching TRBD2. Germline V gene sequence: CDR1 SGHTA, CDR2 FQGTGA. After removal of 1 base from V and 5 bases from J, the junction contained 6 bases not matched to a gene. There are 16 residues in the CDR3. The CDR3 loop is CASSLISASGTGELFF. CDR3 nucleotides: TGTGCCAGCAGCTTAATTTCGGCTAGCGGGACCGGGGAGCTGTTTTTT.